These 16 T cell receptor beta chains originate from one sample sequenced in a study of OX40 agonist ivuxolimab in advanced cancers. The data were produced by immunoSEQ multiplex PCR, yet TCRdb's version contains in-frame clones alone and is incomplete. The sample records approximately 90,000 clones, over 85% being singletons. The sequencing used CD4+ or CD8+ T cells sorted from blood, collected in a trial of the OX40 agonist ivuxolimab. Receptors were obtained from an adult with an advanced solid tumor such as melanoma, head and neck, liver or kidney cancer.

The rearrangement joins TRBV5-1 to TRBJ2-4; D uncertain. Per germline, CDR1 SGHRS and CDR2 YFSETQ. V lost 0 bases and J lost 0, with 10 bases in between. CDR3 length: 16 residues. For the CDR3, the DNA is TGCGCCAGCAGCTTGGATGGGCATTTAGCCAAAAACATTCAGTACTTC. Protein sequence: CASSLDGHLAKNIQYF.

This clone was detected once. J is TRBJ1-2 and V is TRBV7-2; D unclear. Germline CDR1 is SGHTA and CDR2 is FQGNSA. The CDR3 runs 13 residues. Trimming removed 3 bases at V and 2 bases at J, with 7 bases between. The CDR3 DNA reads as TGTGCCAGCAGCTTCGGGGAGAACTATGGCTACACCTTC. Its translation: CASSFGENYGYTF.

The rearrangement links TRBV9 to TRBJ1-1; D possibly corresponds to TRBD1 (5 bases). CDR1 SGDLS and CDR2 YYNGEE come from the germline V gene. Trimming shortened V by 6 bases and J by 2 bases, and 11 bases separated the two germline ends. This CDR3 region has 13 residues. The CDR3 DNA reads TGTGCCAGCACATCAACAGGAAACACTGAAGCTTTCTTT. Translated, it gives CASTSTGNTEAFF.

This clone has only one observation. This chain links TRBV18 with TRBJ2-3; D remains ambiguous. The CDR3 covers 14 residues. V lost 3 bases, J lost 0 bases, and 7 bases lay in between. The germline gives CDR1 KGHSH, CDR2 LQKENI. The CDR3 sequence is CASSPVLSTDTQYF. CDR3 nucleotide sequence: TGTGCCAGCTCACCCGTCTTAAGCACAGATACGCAGTATTTT.

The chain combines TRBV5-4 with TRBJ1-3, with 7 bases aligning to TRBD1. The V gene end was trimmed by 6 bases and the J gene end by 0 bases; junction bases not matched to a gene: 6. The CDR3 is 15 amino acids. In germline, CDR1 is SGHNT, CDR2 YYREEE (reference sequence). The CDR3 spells CASTMDRFSGNTIYF. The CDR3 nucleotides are TGTGCCAGCACCATGGACAGGTTCTCTGGAAACACCATATATTTT. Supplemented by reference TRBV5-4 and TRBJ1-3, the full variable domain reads ETGVTQSPTHLIKTRGQQVTLRCSSQSGHNTVSWYQQALGQGPQFIFQYYREEENGRGNFPPRFSGLQFPNYSSELNVNALELDDSALYLCASTMDRFSGNTIYFGEGSWLTVV.

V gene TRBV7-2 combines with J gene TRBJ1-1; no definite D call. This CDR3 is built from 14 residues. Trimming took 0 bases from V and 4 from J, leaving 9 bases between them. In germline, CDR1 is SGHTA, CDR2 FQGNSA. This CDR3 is CASSLAGPSTEAFF. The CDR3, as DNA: TGTGCCAGCAGCTTAGCAGGGCCCAGCACTGAAGCTTTCTTT.

The CDR3 protein is CASSSWDRDGYGYTF. The CDR3 bases are TGTGCCAGCAGCTCGTGGGACAGGGACGGGTATGGCTACACCTTC. The gene calls are TRBV7-8 and TRBJ1-2; TRBD1 agrees at 9 bases. This CDR3 is 15 amino acids long. Germline V lookup: CDR1 SGHVS, CDR2 FQNEAQ. J gave up 5 bases and V 4 bases, and 8 bases lay outside the gene matches.

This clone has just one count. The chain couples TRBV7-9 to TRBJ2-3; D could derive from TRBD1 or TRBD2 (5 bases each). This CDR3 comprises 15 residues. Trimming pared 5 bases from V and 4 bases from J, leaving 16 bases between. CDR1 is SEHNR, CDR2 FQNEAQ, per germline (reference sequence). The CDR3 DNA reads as TGTGCCAGCAGCCCCATCGGGGCGAGTTCAGATACGCAGTATTTT. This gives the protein CASSPIGASSDTQYF.

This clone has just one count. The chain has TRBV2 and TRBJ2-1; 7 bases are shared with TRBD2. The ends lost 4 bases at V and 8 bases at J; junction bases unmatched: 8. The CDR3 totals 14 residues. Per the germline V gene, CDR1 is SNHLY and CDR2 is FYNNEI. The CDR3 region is CASSARGGFYEQFF. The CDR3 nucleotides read TGTGCCAGCAGTGCCCGCGGGGGTTTCTATGAGCAGTTCTTC. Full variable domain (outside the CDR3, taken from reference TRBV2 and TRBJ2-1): EPEVTQTPSHQVTQMGQEVILRCVPISNHLYFYWYRQILGQKVEFLVSFYNNEISEKSEIFDDQFSVERPDGSNFTLKIRSTKLEDSAMYFCASSARGGFYEQFFGPGTRLTVL.

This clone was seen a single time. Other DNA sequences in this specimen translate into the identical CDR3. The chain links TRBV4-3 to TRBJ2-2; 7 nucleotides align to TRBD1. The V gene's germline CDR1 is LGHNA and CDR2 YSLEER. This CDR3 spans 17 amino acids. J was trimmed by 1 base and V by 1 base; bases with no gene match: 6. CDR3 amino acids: CASSQGPGQRNTGELFF. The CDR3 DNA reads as TGCGCCAGCAGCCAAGGGCCGGGACAGCGGAACACCGGGGAGCTGTTTTTT.

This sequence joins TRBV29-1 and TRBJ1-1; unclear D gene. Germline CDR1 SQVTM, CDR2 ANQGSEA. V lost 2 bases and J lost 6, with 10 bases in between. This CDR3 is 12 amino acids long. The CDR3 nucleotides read TGCAGCGTTGAATTTTACGGAGCTGAAGCTTTCTTT. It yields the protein CSVEFYGAEAFF.

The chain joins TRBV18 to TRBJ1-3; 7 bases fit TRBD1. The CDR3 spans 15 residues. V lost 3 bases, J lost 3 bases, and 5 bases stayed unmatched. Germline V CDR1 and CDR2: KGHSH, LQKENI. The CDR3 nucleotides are TGTGCCAGCTCACCTACGACAGGGATTGGAAACACCATATATTTT. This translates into CASSPTTGIGNTIYF. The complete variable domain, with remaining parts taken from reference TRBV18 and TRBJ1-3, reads NAGVMQNPRHLVRRRGQEARLRCSPMKGHSHVYWYRQLPEEGLKFMVYLQKENIIDESGMPKERFSAEFPKEGPSILRIQQVVRGDSAAYFCASSPTTGIGNTIYFGEGSWLTVV.

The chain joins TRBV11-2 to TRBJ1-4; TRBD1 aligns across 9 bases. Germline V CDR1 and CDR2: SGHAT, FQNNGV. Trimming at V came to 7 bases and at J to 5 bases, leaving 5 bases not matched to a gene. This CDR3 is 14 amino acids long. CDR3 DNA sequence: TGTGCCAGCAACCCGGGACAGGGAAATGAAAAACTGTTTTTT. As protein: CASNPGQGNEKLFF.

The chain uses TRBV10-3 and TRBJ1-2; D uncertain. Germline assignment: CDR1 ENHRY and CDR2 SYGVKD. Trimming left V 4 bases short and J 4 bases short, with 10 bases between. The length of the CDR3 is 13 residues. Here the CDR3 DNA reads TGTGCCATCAGTGGACGTGCTTTCTATGGCTACACCTTC. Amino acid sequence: CAISGRAFYGYTF.

CDR3 in DNA: TGTGCCAGCAGTGATACCTTGGGAGGGGTTGGTGAAAAACTGTTTTTT. Translating it yields CASSDTLGGVGEKLFF. The chain uses TRBV6-1 and TRBJ1-4, with D possibly being TRBD1 (5 bases). Per germline, CDR1 MNHNS and CDR2 SASEGT. This CDR3 has 16 amino acids. Trimming stripped 3 bases from V and 7 bases from J, with 18 bases between.

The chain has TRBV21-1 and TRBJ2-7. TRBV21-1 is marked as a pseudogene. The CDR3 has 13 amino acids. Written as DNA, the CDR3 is TGTGCCAGCAGCAAAGTGTGGGTGATCGAGCAGTACTTC. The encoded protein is CASSKVWVIEQYF.